The T cell receptor (beta chain) under discussion was sequenced for a study of T cell responses to AZD1222 COVID-19 vaccine. Study as a whole: Pooled together were second doses at about 4 or about 12 weeks. The study, taken as a whole, reports: Spike was spanned by vaccine-associated CD4 TCRs, with dominance at 160-218 and 743-854.

Concerning this clone itself: Its antigen is as yet unknown.

V lost 0 bases to trimming and J lost 6 bases, with 5 bases between them. The germline CDR1 and CDR2 sequences are GTSNPN and SVGIG (reference sequence). There are 12 residues in the CDR3. The method was immunoSEQ multiplex PCR; TCRdb's version includes in-frame clones alone and lacks a portion of them. The profile shows roughly 140,000 clones, 80% to 90% of them singletons. This chain joins TRBV30 and TRBJ2-2; D is uncertain. The sample in question was peripheral blood, obtained on day 0 of AZD1222 vaccination. The receptor was derived from an adult in good health. In DNA, the CDR3 is TGTGCCTGGAGTGTACTTTCCGGGGAGCTGTTTTTT. Amino acid sequence: CAWSVLSGELFF.